These 22 T cell receptor beta chains share one sample of origin, sequenced in a study of control samples from healthy donors and cancer patients. Profiling relied on immunoSEQ multiplex PCR, and the TCRdb table lists in-frame clones only, not all of them. The table records some 73,000 clones, 94% of them present only once. The sequenced sample was blood. The receptors shown here come from a woman in her thirties or forties in good health.

This sequence joins TRBV19 and TRBJ2-7, with 9 bases aligning to TRBD1. The CDR3 has 16 residues. The trim removed 0 bases at V and 5 bases at J, leaving 8 bases unmatched. The germline V gene encodes CDR1 LNHDA and CDR2 SQIVND (reference sequence). As DNA, the CDR3 is TGTGCCAGTAGTATAGACCCCGGGACAGGGAGTGACGAGCAGTACTTC. It codes for CASSIDPGTGSDEQYF.

The chain carries TRBV7-6 and TRBJ2-1; D unclear. Germline V gene sequence: CDR1 SGHVS, CDR2 FNYEAQ. Trimming removed 6 bases from V and 9 bases from J, with 15 bases in between. The CDR3 is 13 amino acids. CDR3 sequence: CASSLQLGSEQFF. CDR3 bases: TGTGCCAGCAGTCTTCAGCTGGGGTCTGAGCAGTTCTTC. Drawing the rest from reference TRBV7-6 and TRBJ2-1, the complete variable domain is GAGVSQSPRYKVTKRGQDVALRCDPISGHVSLYWYRQALGQGPEFLTYFNYEAQQDKSGLPNDRFSAERPEGSISTLTIQRTEQRDSAMYRCASSLQLGSEQFFGPGTRLTVL.

V is TRBV29-1 and J is TRBJ1-5; TRBD1 aligns across 9 bases. The trim removed 4 bases at V and 2 bases at J, leaving 0 bases unmatched. Germline CDR1 reads SQVTM; CDR2 reads ANQGSEA. CDR3 size: 13 residues. CDR3 in DNA: TGCAGCGTTGGGACAGGGGGCAATCAGCCCCAGCATTTT. This translates into CSVGTGGNQPQHF.

Here the CDR3 reads CASSRIAGGPGNEKLFF. The CDR3 DNA reads TGTGCCAGCAGCCGTATCGCTGGAGGGCCTGGTAATGAAAAACTGTTTTTT. The V and J genes are TRBV27 and TRBJ1-4; no clear D. The length of the CDR3 is 17 residues. Trimming stripped 6 bases from V and 4 bases from J, with 21 bases between. The germline V gene has CDR1 MNHEY and CDR2 SMNVEV (reference sequence).

The chain links TRBV30 to TRBJ1-5; D gene uncertain. Trimming shortened V by 2 bases and J by 5 bases, and 10 bases separated the two germline ends. Germline CDR1 and CDR2: GTSNPN and SVGIG (reference sequence). This CDR3 comprises 13 residues. CDR3 protein: CAWSSDLYQPQHF. The CDR3, as DNA: TGTGCCTGGAGTTCGGACCTCTATCAGCCCCAGCATTTT.

V gene TRBV3-1 (or the pseudogene TRBV3-2) combines with J gene TRBJ1-4; D is uncertain. V lost 4 bases and J lost 4, with 10 bases in between. CDR3 size: 14 residues. Germline CDR1 is LGHDT and CDR2 is YNNKEL (reference sequence). The CDR3 loop reads CASSPRWINEKLFF. The CDR3 bases are TGTGCCAGCAGCCCCCGGTGGATTAATGAAAAACTGTTTTTT.

The rearrangement joins TRBV9 to TRBJ2-3, with D possibly being TRBD1 or TRBD2 (6 bases each). Germline V gives CDR1 SGDLS, CDR2 YYNGEE. V was cut by 0 bases and J by 0 bases, with 11 bases left in between. This CDR3 contains 16 residues. The CDR3 loop is CASSVEGGRSTDTQYF. Written as DNA, the CDR3 is TGTGCCAGCAGCGTAGAGGGGGGCAGAAGCACAGATACGCAGTATTTT.

The chain carries TRBV5-1 and TRBJ2-7, with TRBD1 as a possible D gene (6 bases). Between the trimmed V and J ends, which lost 7 bases and 2 bases, there was a span of 13 bases. The CDR3 sequence is 13 residues long. Per germline, CDR1 SGHRS and CDR2 YFSETQ. CDR3 amino acids: CASEGETPYEQYF. CDR3 in DNA: TGCGCCAGCGAGGGGGAAACTCCCTACGAGCAGTACTTC.

The CDR3 nucleotides are TGCGCCAGCAGCCAAGATTCAAGGGAGGCCTACGAGCAGTACTTC. Translated: CASSQDSREAYEQYF. The J gene is TRBJ2-7, the V gene TRBV4-3; maybe TRBD2 (6 bases). The V end lost 0 bases, the J end lost 2 bases, and 11 bases lay between the germline ends. CDR3 length: 15 residues. CDR1 and CDR2 from the germline V gene are LGHNA and YSLEER.

This chain links TRBV7-9 with TRBJ1-5; 9 bases line up with TRBD1. Germline V gene data show CDR1 as SEHNR and CDR2 as FQNEAQ (reference sequence). Trimming removed 1 base from V and 3 bases from J; junction bases left unmatched: 7. There are 17 residues in the CDR3. CDR3 amino acids: CASSLVTGTGINQPQHF. The CDR3 nucleotides read TGTGCCAGCAGCTTAGTCACAGGGACAGGGATCAATCAGCCCCAGCATTTT.

This chain joins TRBV5-1 and TRBJ1-1; the D is unclear. V lost 2 bases and J lost 3, with 11 bases in between. This CDR3 has 14 amino acids. The germline gives CDR1 SGHRS, CDR2 YFSETQ. CDR3: CASSFTGGDTEAFF. The CDR3 nucleotides read TGCGCCAGCAGCTTTACTGGCGGAGACACTGAAGCTTTCTTT.

The CDR3 reads CASSTRPQGDGVDTQYF. The CDR3 nucleotides read TGTGCCAGCAGCACTCGCCCCCAGGGGGACGGCGTGGATACGCAGTATTTT. J is TRBJ2-3 and V is TRBV7-8; 7 bases agree with TRBD1. The germline CDR1 and CDR2 sequences are SGHVS and FQNEAQ. J was trimmed by 6 bases and V by 5 bases; bases with no gene match: 17. This CDR3 contains 17 residues.

V and J are TRBV7-6 and TRBJ2-1; D is possibly TRBD2 (6 bases). CDR1 SGHVS and CDR2 FNYEAQ come from the germline V gene. Trimming removed 5 bases from V and 8 bases from J, with 16 bases in between. The CDR3 length is 14 residues. CDR3 sequence (DNA): TGTGCCAGCAGCCCTCGGGACTGGCCGGATGAGCAGTTCTTC. Translation: CASSPRDWPDEQFF.

The rearrangement joins TRBV10-3 to TRBJ1-2; 10 nucleotides agree with TRBD1. The CDR3 is 15 amino acids. The germline V gene has CDR1 ENHRY and CDR2 SYGVKD. J was trimmed by 6 bases and V by 10 bases; bases with no gene match: 14. Written as DNA, the CDR3 is TGTGCCACCGAAGATCCGGGACAGGGGAATGATGGCTACACCTTC. Residues: CATEDPGQGNDGYTF.

The chain couples TRBV19 to TRBJ1-1; weak D call: TRBD1 (6 bases). The CDR3 sequence is 13 residues long. V lost 0 bases to trimming and J lost 5 bases, with 7 bases between them. Germline-derived CDR1 and CDR2 are LNHDA and SQIVND (reference sequence). Here the CDR3 DNA reads TGTGCCAGTAGTATAGAGGGGGCGACTGAAGCTTTCTTT. This codes for CASSIEGATEAFF.

To note about this clone: Germline is not matched at one junction end, which may reflect a read error. The chain couples TRBV12-3 or TRBV12-4 to TRBJ2-3; D call uncertain. The CDR3 loop spans 12 amino acids. The CDR3 protein is CASSFPPAHPFF. CDR3 sequence (DNA): TGTGCCAGCAGTTTCCCCCCGGCCCATCCATTTTTT.

CDR3 in DNA: TGTGCCAGCAACGGACAGGTAGCCGGCTACACCTTC. This gives the protein CASNGQVAGYTF. The J gene is TRBJ1-2, the V gene TRBV6-5, with TRBD1 matching 7 bases. Germline V gene data show CDR1 as MNHEY and CDR2 as SVGAGI. The CDR3 extends over 12 amino acids. V lost 7 bases, J lost 8 bases, and 7 bases stayed unmatched.

This rearrangement joins TRBV4-3 to TRBJ2-5; D not resolved. Per the germline V gene, CDR1 is LGHNA and CDR2 is YSLEER. This CDR3 contains 14 residues. V lost 1 base, J lost 5 bases, and 11 bases lay in between. CDR3 nucleotide sequence: TGCGCCAGCAGCCAAGTCGATCACGGGGAGACCCAGTACTTC. Encoded protein: CASSQVDHGETQYF.

V is TRBV13 and J is TRBJ1-1, with TRBD1 as a possible D gene (6 bases). The CDR3 is 15 residues long. The V gene lost 5 bases and the J gene lost 5 bases, with 18 bases spanning the gap. Germline V lookup: CDR1 PRHDT, CDR2 FYEKMQ (reference sequence). CDR3 in amino acids: CASSALNLGATEAFF. The CDR3, as DNA: TGTGCCAGCAGCGCGCTAAACTTGGGGGCTACTGAAGCTTTCTTT.

This clone was seen a handful of times. This rearrangement joins TRBV4-3 to TRBJ2-7; D is unresolved. CDR3 length equals 15 residues. Germline V gene sequence: CDR1 LGHNA, CDR2 YSLEER. Trimming took off 3 bases at V and 0 bases at J, with 12 bases between the two ends. This chain's CDR3 is CASSQSRRGSYEQYF. CDR3 in DNA: TGCGCCAGCAGCCAGTCTCGTAGAGGCTCCTACGAGCAGTACTTC.

The J gene is TRBJ2-2, the V gene TRBV5-4; D call uncertain. V dropped 0 bases and J dropped 3 bases, with 0 bases sitting between them. Per the germline V gene, CDR1 is SGHNT and CDR2 is YYREEE (reference sequence). The CDR3 is made up of 12 amino acids. The CDR3 loop is CASSLDTGELFF. Here the CDR3 DNA reads TGTGCCAGCAGCTTGGACACCGGGGAGCTGTTTTTT.

The chain uses TRBV5-1 and TRBJ2-7, with 7 bases lining up with TRBD1. After removal of 4 bases from V and 1 base from J, the junction contained 5 bases not matched to a gene. Germline loops: CDR1 SGHRS, CDR2 YFSETQ. The CDR3 is made up of 14 amino acids. The CDR3 sequence: CASSPRDRSYEQYF. In DNA form, the CDR3 reads TGCGCCAGCAGCCCCCGGGACAGATCCTACGAGCAGTACTTC.